This T cell receptor beta chain was found in a study of tumor-infiltrating lymphocytes in oesophageal squamous cell carcinoma. This CDR3 region has 15 residues. Germline V CDR1 and CDR2: SGHAT, FQNNGV. Trimming stripped 5 bases from V and 6 bases from J, with 18 bases between. MiXCR, run by TCRdb on the PCR reads, gives a single entry per CDR3 protein. The table shows around 15,000 distinct CDR3 sequences, with approximately 50% occurring only once. The chain recombines TRBV11-2 with TRBJ2-3, with a tentative D call TRBD1 (6 bases). The sample consisted of esophageal tumor tissue. The TCR originated in a male donor with esophageal squamous cell carcinoma. The CDR3 region has the DNA TGTGCCAGCAGCCCCCCAGGGGCGCAATTGGATACGCAGTATTTT. As protein: CASSPPGAQLDTQYF.